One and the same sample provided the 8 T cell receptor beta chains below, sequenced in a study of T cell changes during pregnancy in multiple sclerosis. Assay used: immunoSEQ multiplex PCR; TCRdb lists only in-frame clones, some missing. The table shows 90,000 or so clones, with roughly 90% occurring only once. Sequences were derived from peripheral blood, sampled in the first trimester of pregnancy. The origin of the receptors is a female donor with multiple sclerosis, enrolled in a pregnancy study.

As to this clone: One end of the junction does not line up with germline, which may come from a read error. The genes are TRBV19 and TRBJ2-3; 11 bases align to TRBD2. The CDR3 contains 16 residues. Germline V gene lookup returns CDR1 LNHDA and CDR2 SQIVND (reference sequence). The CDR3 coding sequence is TGTGCCAGTAGTATTTCCACTAGCGGGAGCAGAGATACGCAGTATTTT. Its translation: CASSISTSGSRDTQYF.

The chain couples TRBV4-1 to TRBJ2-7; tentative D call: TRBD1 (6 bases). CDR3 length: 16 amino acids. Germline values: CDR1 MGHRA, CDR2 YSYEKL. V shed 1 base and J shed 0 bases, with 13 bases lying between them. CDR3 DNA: TGCGCCAGCAGCCAAGTTTTGAGACAGGACTCCTACGAGCAGTACTTC. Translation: CASSQVLRQDSYEQYF.

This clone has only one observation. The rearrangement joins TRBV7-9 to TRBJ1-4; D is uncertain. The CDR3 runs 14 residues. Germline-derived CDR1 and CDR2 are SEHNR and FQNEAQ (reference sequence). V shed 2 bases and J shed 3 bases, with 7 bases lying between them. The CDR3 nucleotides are TGTGCCAGCAGCTTATCCGGGGCTAATGAAAAACTGTTTTTT. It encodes CASSLSGANEKLFF.

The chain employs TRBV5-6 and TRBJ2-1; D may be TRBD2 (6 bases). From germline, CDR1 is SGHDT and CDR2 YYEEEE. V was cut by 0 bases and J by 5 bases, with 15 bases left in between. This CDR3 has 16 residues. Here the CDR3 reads CASSLAGSSVNNEQFF. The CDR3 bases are TGTGCCAGCAGCTTGGCCGGGTCTAGCGTAAACAATGAGCAGTTCTTC.

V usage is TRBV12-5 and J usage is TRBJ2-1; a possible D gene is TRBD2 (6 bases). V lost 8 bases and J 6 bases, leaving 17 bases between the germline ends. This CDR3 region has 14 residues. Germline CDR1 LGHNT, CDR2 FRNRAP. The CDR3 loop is CASSRRRDLNEQFF. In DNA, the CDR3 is TGTGCTAGTTCCCGTCGGCGGGACCTCAATGAGCAGTTCTTC. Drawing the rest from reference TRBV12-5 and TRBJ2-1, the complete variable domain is DARVTQTPRHKVTEMGQEVTMRCQPILGHNTVFWYRQTMMQGLELLAYFRNRAPLDDSGMPKDRFSAEMPDATLATLKIQPSEPRDSAVYFCASSRRRDLNEQFFGPGTRLTVL.

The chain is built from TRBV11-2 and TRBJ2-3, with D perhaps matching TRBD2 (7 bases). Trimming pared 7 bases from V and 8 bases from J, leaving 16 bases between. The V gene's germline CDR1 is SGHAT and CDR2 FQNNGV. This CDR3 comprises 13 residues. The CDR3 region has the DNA TGTGCCAGCACCCATGGGGGCGGGAGTACGCAGTATTTT. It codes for CASTHGGGSTQYF.

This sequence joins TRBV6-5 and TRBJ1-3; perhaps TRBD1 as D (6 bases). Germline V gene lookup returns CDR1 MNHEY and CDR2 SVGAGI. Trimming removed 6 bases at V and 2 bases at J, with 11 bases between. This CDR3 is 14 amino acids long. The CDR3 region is CASRKPGAGNTIYF. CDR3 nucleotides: TGTGCCAGCAGGAAACCAGGGGCTGGAAACACCATATATTTT.

The CDR3 sequence is CASRRQGVDEQYF. The CDR3 DNA reads TGTGCCAGTAGGAGACAGGGCGTAGACGAGCAGTACTTC. V gene TRBV19 combines with J gene TRBJ2-7; TRBD1 matches 7 bases. Germline-derived CDR1 and CDR2 are LNHDA and SQIVND (reference sequence). The J segment lost 5 bases and the V segment lost 6 bases, leaving 7 bases of the junction unmatched. The CDR3 runs to 13 residues.